Below, 32 T cell receptor beta chains from the same sample are listed, as sequenced in a study of shared clonotypes between healthy human individuals. TCRdb's table, derived via immunoSEQ multiplex PCR, lists solely in-frame clones and lacks some. The table includes around 500,000 clones, more than 75% detected once. The sequenced sample was PBMCs. These receptors were collected from a middle-aged woman in good health. Some clones in this sample may be carry-over from other donors' samples.

The chain couples TRBV5-1 to TRBJ2-1; D is possibly TRBD1 or TRBD2 (5 bases each). The CDR3 covers 15 residues. Trimming pared 1 base from V and 8 bases from J, leaving 16 bases between. CDR1 is SGHRS, CDR2 YFSETQ, per germline. The CDR3 here is CASSLPGPRGDEQFF. CDR3 nucleotides: TGCGCCAGCAGCTTGCCGGGGCCAAGAGGGGATGAGCAGTTCTTC.

A note on this clone: This likely traces to a read error, being one base from a far larger clone. The chain uses TRBV14 and TRBJ2-5; weak D call: TRBD1 (6 bases). TRBJ2-7 matches the DNA end more closely, so the J call is doubtful. The CDR3 is 15 residues long. The germline CDR1 and CDR2 sequences are SGHDN and FVKESK. The chain's CDR3 is CASSQDRGSSYEQYF. The CDR3 DNA reads as TGTGCCAGCAGCCAAGACAGGGGAAGCTCCTACGAGCAGTACTTC.

This chain links TRBV11-2 with TRBJ2-5; D is possibly TRBD2 (5 bases). The CDR3 has 15 residues. Trimming stripped 5 bases from V and 1 base from J, with 14 bases between. Germline-derived CDR1 and CDR2 are SGHAT and FQNNGV. The CDR3: CASSPTARGQETQYF. The CDR3 DNA sequence: TGTGCCAGCAGCCCCACCGCTCGGGGCCAAGAGACCCAGTACTTC.

The rearrangement uses TRBV28 and TRBJ2-7, with 7 nucleotides matching TRBD2. Looked up from germline, CDR1 is MDHEN and CDR2 is SYDVKM. Losses at the gene ends were 6 bases for V and 0 bases for J; bases not matched to a gene: 8. The CDR3 has 15 amino acids. Here the CDR3 reads CASSPTSVSSYEQYF. In DNA form, the CDR3 reads TGTGCCAGCAGCCCAACTAGCGTGAGCTCCTACGAGCAGTACTTC.

This clone was detected only once. The chain employs TRBV5-4 and TRBJ1-2, with 8 positions matching TRBD1. The CDR3 runs 18 residues. Losses at the gene ends were 2 bases for V and 6 bases for J; bases not matched to a gene: 18. CDR1 and CDR2 (germline): SGHNT, YYREEE (reference sequence). For the CDR3, the DNA is TGTGCCAGCAGCTTATTATTGGGAAGGAGGGACAGGCATAATGGCTACACCTTC. This codes for CASSLLLGRRDRHNGYTF.

CDR3 in amino acids: CASSARTSGVNEQFF. The CDR3 nucleotides are TGTGCCAGCAGCGCCCGGACTAGCGGGGTCAATGAGCAGTTCTTC. The chain carries TRBV9 and TRBJ2-1; 12 bases align to TRBD2. Germline values: CDR1 SGDLS, CDR2 YYNGEE. V was pared by 3 bases and J by 6 bases, with 4 bases of the junction left unmatched. The CDR3 runs to 15 residues.

V is TRBV7-2 and J is TRBJ1-2; a possible D gene is TRBD1 (6 bases). The CDR3 totals 13 residues. The germline CDR1 and CDR2 sequences are SGHTA and FQGNSA. With 7 bases removed from V and 5 bases from J, the gap between germline ends came to 14 bases. The CDR3 sequence is CASNPPQGYGYTF. CDR3 nucleotides: TGTGCCAGCAACCCCCCGCAGGGGTATGGCTACACCTTC.

This clone has a single count. The rearrangement links TRBV30 to TRBJ1-4; 8 bases map to TRBD1. The junction had 6 bases not matched to a gene; V was cut back by 2 bases and J by 4 bases. The CDR3 has 15 residues. Per germline, CDR1 GTSNPN and CDR2 SVGIG (reference sequence). The CDR3 is CAWSSRTGRNEKLFF. DNA for the CDR3: TGTGCCTGGAGTTCCCGGACAGGGCGTAATGAAAAACTGTTTTTT.

J is TRBJ2-5 and V is TRBV28; 7 positions match TRBD2. Germline loops: CDR1 MDHEN, CDR2 SYDVKM. The CDR3 length is 14 residues. Germline trimming cut 2 bases from V and 2 bases from J; bases unmatched to any gene: 2. The CDR3: CASSLSGAQETQYF. CDR3 nucleotide sequence: TGTGCCAGCAGTTTAAGCGGGGCTCAAGAGACCCAGTACTTC.

The gene calls are TRBV28 and TRBJ1-2; 9 nucleotides align to TRBD1. The CDR3 length is 14 residues. Germline trimming cut 5 bases from V and 8 bases from J; bases unmatched to any gene: 9. The V gene's germline CDR1 is MDHEN and CDR2 SYDVKM. The CDR3 nucleotides are TGTGCCAGCAGTACCCGACACAGGGGGCGCGGCTACACCTTC. Protein product: CASSTRHRGRGYTF.

The J gene is TRBJ2-3, the V gene TRBV5-1; 8 bases are a match to TRBD2. The germline gives CDR1 SGHRS, CDR2 YFSETQ. Trimming removed 3 bases from V and 1 base from J; junction bases left unmatched: 4. The CDR3 is 15 residues long. The CDR3 loop is CASSSREEGTDTQYF. The CDR3 DNA reads TGCGCCAGCAGCTCGCGGGAGGAAGGCACAGATACGCAGTATTTT.

This sequence joins TRBV6-4 and TRBJ1-1; 8 bases line up with TRBD1. The V and J ends lost 4 bases and 7 bases, in that order; junction bases with no gene match: 8. The CDR3 spans 14 residues. Germline CDR1 is MRHNA and CDR2 is SNTAGT. Written as DNA, the CDR3 is TGTGCCAGCAGTGCAGACAGGGGAATGGTTGAAGCTTTCTTT. Its translation: CASSADRGMVEAFF.

This chain links TRBV7-2 with TRBJ2-7; TRBD2 agrees at 10 bases. Germline CDR1 is SGHTA and CDR2 is FQGNSA. The CDR3 has 14 residues. The V segment lost 2 bases and the J segment 6 bases; nucleotides outside the gene matches: 4. The CDR3 loop is CASSLSGRVGEQYF. CDR3 DNA sequence: TGTGCCAGCAGCTTAAGCGGGAGGGTCGGCGAGCAGTACTTC.

This clone has more than one count but fewer than ten. In DNA form, the CDR3 reads TGCGCCAGCAGCTTGAGGACCACTGGGGCCAACGTCCTGACTTTC. It translates to CASSLRTTGANVLTF. The chain employs TRBV5-1 and TRBJ2-6; D is ambiguous. The germline V gene has CDR1 SGHRS and CDR2 YFSETQ. The CDR3 totals 15 residues. Between the trimmed V and J ends, which lost 1 base and 2 bases, there was a span of 7 bases.

The chain couples TRBV7-2 to TRBJ2-2, with D possibly TRBD2 on 5 matching bases. From germline, CDR1 is SGHTA and CDR2 FQGNSA. The V end was cut by 4 bases, the J end by 0 bases, with 12 bases between. The CDR3 runs to 16 residues. For the CDR3, the DNA is TGTGCCAGCAGCTGGGGTTCCGGGGCGAACACCGGGGAGCTGTTTTTT. Residues: CASSWGSGANTGELFF.

The chain joins TRBV6-6 to TRBJ2-5; D is perhaps TRBD2 (5 bases). CDR1 is MNHNY and CDR2 is SVGAGI in the germline V gene (reference sequence). V was pared by 5 bases and J by 5 bases, with 12 bases between. This CDR3 spans 13 amino acids. CDR3 region: CASSLTRWETQYF. CDR3 sequence (DNA): TGTGCCAGCAGTCTCACTAGATGGGAGACCCAGTACTTC.

The sample holds one count of this clone. The chain uses TRBV15 and TRBJ2-1, with 8 bases matching TRBD2. CDR3 size: 17 residues. Germline V CDR1 and CDR2: LNHNV, YYDKDF (reference sequence). Losses at the gene ends were 0 bases for V and 10 bases for J; bases not matched to a gene: 14. In DNA, the CDR3 is TGTGCCACCAGCAGAGAGCTCGGTAGCGGGATTTCAGGGGAGCAGTTCTTC. Translating gives CATSRELGSGISGEQFF.

This clone has only a few counts. The CDR3 reads CASRSWTSINSGANVLTF. DNA of the CDR3: TGTGCCAGCAGATCATGGACTAGTATAAACTCTGGGGCCAACGTCCTGACTTTC. J is TRBJ2-6 and V is TRBV27, with 7 bases lining up with TRBD2. Per the germline V gene, CDR1 is MNHEY and CDR2 is SMNVEV (reference sequence). The CDR3 spans 18 residues. The junction had 11 bases not matched to a gene; V was cut back by 6 bases and J by 0 bases.

The rearrangement joins TRBV4-1 to TRBJ2-6; D possibly corresponds to TRBD1 (6 bases). In germline, CDR1 is MGHRA, CDR2 YSYEKL. Trimming removed 0 bases at V and 5 bases at J, with 11 bases between. This CDR3 is built from 16 residues. CDR3 sequence (DNA): TGCGCCAGCAGCCAAGATTGGGGGCCCTGGGCCAACGTCCTGACTTTC. It specifies CASSQDWGPWANVLTF.

The chain has TRBV5-1 and TRBJ1-4; unclear D gene. This CDR3 has 14 residues. From germline, CDR1 is SGHRS and CDR2 YFSETQ. Trimming shortened V by 4 bases and J by 8 bases, and 15 bases separated the two germline ends. Here the CDR3 reads CASSPGRRDEKLFF. The CDR3 nucleotides read TGCGCCAGCAGCCCTGGTCGGCGAGACGAAAAACTGTTTTTT.

The V and J genes are TRBV19 and TRBJ2-1; D not certain. Germline CDR1 and CDR2: LNHDA and SQIVND (reference sequence). V lost 5 bases and J 3 bases, leaving 14 bases between the germline ends. The CDR3 is 15 amino acids. In DNA, the CDR3 is TGTGCCAGTAGTCTCGCCCCGGCCTTCTACAATGAGCAGTTCTTC. This codes for CASSLAPAFYNEQFF.

This rearrangement joins TRBV2 to TRBJ1-4; the D is unclear. This CDR3 comprises 14 residues. V was cut by 8 bases and J by 6 bases, with 16 bases left in between. Germline values: CDR1 SNHLY, CDR2 FYNNEI. The CDR3 nucleotides read TGTGCCAGCGACTCACAAGAAAATTATGAAAAACTGTTTTTT. Its protein product is CASDSQENYEKLFF.

The genes are TRBV29-1 and TRBJ1-5; no firm D call. Germline CDR1 reads SQVTM; CDR2 reads ANQGSEA. Trimming pared 3 bases from V and 0 bases from J, leaving 9 bases between. The CDR3 extends over 14 amino acids. In nucleotides, the CDR3 is TGCAGCGTTGACGGAGGAGGTAGCAATCAGCCCCAGCATTTT. Its protein product is CSVDGGGSNQPQHF.

Remarks on this clone: The same CDR3 also results from other DNA sequences found in this sample. The rearrangement links TRBV20-1 to TRBJ2-1; TRBD1 is a possible D gene (5 bases). With 4 bases removed from V and 7 bases from J, the gap between germline ends came to 5 bases. The CDR3 runs to 10 residues. Germline V lookup: CDR1 DFQATT, CDR2 SNEGSKA (reference sequence). The CDR3 nucleotides read TGCAGTGCTAAGGGGAATGAGCAGTTCTTC. It translates to CSAKGNEQFF.

The chain uses TRBV28 and TRBJ2-3, with a tentative D call TRBD1 (5 bases). The CDR3 has 14 residues. The V gene's germline CDR1 is MDHEN and CDR2 SYDVKM. V shed 9 bases and J shed 4 bases, with 17 bases lying between them. In DNA form, the CDR3 reads TGTGCCAGTCGGCAGGGAAGATTAGCAGATACGCAGTATTTT. Protein sequence: CASRQGRLADTQYF.

The CDR3 sequence is CASSLNGNSYEQYF. In DNA, the CDR3 is TGTGCCAGCAGTTTAAACGGGAACTCCTACGAGCAGTACTTC. The chain is built from TRBV27 and TRBJ2-7; D is perhaps TRBD2 (5 bases). Per the germline V gene, CDR1 is MNHEY and CDR2 is SMNVEV (reference sequence). V shed 2 bases and J shed 0 bases, with 8 bases lying between them. This CDR3 spans 14 amino acids.

As concerns this clone: Given the absence of the conserved phenylalanine or tryptophan at the CDR3 end, a read error is likely. The chain recombines TRBV30 with TRBJ2-7; D gene uncertain. V was shortened by 4 bases and J by 7 bases, with 17 bases between the two germline ends. CDR1 and CDR2 from the germline V gene are GTSNPN and SVGIG (reference sequence). The CDR3 spans 13 residues. CDR3 bases: TGTGCCTGGAACCCGGCAGGCGGCCCTGAGCAGTACCTC. Translated, it gives CAWNPAGGPEQYL.

The genes are TRBV15 and TRBJ2-1; 9 bases fit TRBD2. The trim removed 1 base at V and 4 bases at J, leaving 5 bases unmatched. The CDR3 runs to 16 residues. Per germline, CDR1 LNHNV and CDR2 YYDKDF (reference sequence). CDR3 DNA: TGTGCCACCAGCAGAGCAAGCACTAGCGGGTACAATGAGCAGTTCTTC. As protein: CATSRASTSGYNEQFF.

This clone was picked up a small number of times. This chain connects TRBV11-2 to TRBJ1-2, with 7 bases fitting TRBD1. CDR3 length equals 13 residues. Germline lookup yields CDR1 SGHAT and CDR2 FQNNGV. V lost 7 bases to trimming and J lost 7 bases; unmatched junction nucleotides: 9. For the CDR3, the DNA is TGTGCCAGCAACCGACAGGGAGAGGGTGGCTACACCTTC. Amino acids: CASNRQGEGGYTF.

V usage is TRBV11-2 and J usage is TRBJ1-2; TRBD1 might be the D (5 bases). The CDR3 consists of 15 residues. Germline values: CDR1 SGHAT, CDR2 FQNNGV. Trimming left V 1 base short and J 3 bases short, with 12 bases between. CDR3 DNA sequence: TGTGCCAGCAGCTTAGTCCCGGGGGGGGACTATGGCTACACCTTC. Protein: CASSLVPGGDYGYTF.

This clone has just one count. The chain employs TRBV30 and TRBJ2-1; perhaps TRBD2 as D (6 bases). CDR1 is GTSNPN, CDR2 SVGIG, per germline (reference sequence). V lost 2 bases and J lost 7, with 12 bases in between. This CDR3 is 13 amino acids long. The CDR3 DNA follows: TGTGCCTGGAGTTATGGGGGGAGTAATGAGCAGTTCTTC. This translates into CAWSYGGSNEQFF.

This clone is a singleton in its sample. The chain employs TRBV11-1 and TRBJ2-1; 8 bases are a match to TRBD2. Per germline, CDR1 SGHAT and CDR2 FQDESV (reference sequence). J gave up 4 bases and V 5 bases, and 7 bases lay outside the gene matches. CDR3 length: 15 amino acids. CDR3 DNA: TGTGCCAGCAGCCCTCAAGCGGGAGCGTACAATGAGCAGTTCTTC. Encoded protein: CASSPQAGAYNEQFF.